The sample holds many counts of the clone carrying this TCR beta chain. TCRdb's table, derived via immunoSEQ multiplex PCR, lists solely in-frame clones and lacks some. The data hold 300,000 to 400,000 clones, with roughly 90% observed a single time. These data are taken from a study of blood T cell repertoires in COVID-19. Participants' own reports of clinical history determined their cohort assignment. Trimming took 8 bases from V and 1 from J, leaving 14 bases between them. The CDR3 extends over 14 amino acids. Germline assignment: CDR1 MNHEY and CDR2 SVGAGI. The chain combines TRBV6-5 with TRBJ1-1; D is perhaps TRBD1 (5 bases). Material for sequencing was PBMCs or T cells enriched from blood (not recorded which). The TCR was taken from a man in his sixties who had recovered from COVID-19. CDR3 residues: CASSGARENTEAFF. The CDR3 nucleotides read TGTGCCAGCTCGGGCGCCAGGGAGAACACTGAAGCTTTCTTT.